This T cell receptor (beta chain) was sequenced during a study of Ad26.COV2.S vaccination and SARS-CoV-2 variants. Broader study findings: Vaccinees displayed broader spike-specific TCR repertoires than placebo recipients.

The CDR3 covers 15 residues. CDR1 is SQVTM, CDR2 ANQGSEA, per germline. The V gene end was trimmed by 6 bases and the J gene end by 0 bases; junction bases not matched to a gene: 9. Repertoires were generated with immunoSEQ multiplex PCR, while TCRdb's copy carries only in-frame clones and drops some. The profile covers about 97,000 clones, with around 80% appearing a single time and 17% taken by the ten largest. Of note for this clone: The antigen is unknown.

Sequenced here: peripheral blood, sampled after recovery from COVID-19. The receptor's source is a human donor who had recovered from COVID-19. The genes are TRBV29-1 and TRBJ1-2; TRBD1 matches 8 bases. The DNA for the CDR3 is TGCAGCGTCGGACAGGGTTCCGCCTCTAACTATGGCTACACCTTC. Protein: CSVGQGSASNYGYTF.